The 11 T cell receptor beta chains given below trace back to one sample, sequenced in a study of cytomegalovirus exposure and HLA in healthy donors. Primers: 60 Vbeta forward and 13 Jbeta reverse. This table comes from immunoSEQ multiplex PCR, and its TCRdb copy is limited to in-frame clones, with some not included. The sample yields fewer than 250,000 clones, roughly 79% seen once. The sequencing sample was made of PBMCs. These receptor sequences come from a young man in good health and CMV-seronegative.

The chain joins TRBV2 to TRBJ1-2, with a weak D call TRBD1 (5 bases). V lost 3 bases, J lost 5 bases, and 13 bases lay in between. In germline, CDR1 is SNHLY, CDR2 FYNNEI. The CDR3 contains 14 residues. The chain's CDR3 is CASSEWGEVYGYTF. In DNA, the CDR3 is TGTGCCAGCAGTGAGTGGGGGGAAGTATATGGCTACACCTTC.

V gene TRBV7-8 combines with J gene TRBJ1-5; possible D gene TRBD1, 5 bases. Germline CDR1 is SGHVS and CDR2 is FQNEAQ. CDR3 length: 17 residues. The V gene lost 6 bases and the J gene lost 1 base, with 19 bases spanning the gap. The CDR3 region is CASSYSGGIVSNQPQHF. CDR3 coding DNA: TGTGCCAGCAGTTACTCCGGGGGGATAGTAAGCAATCAGCCCCAGCATTTT. Full variable domain (outside the CDR3, taken from reference TRBV7-8 and TRBJ1-5): GAGVSQSPRYKVAKRGQDVALRCDPISGHVSLFWYQQALGQGPEFLTYFQNEAQLDKSGLPSDRFFAERPEGSVSTLKIQRTQQEDSAVYLCASSYSGGIVSNQPQHFGDGTRLSIL.

This chain uses TRBV19 with TRBJ1-4; TRBD1 matches 7 bases. V lost 4 bases to trimming and J lost 8 bases; unmatched junction nucleotides: 10. Per germline, CDR1 LNHDA and CDR2 SQIVND (reference sequence). This CDR3 has 15 amino acids. CDR3 amino acids: CASSTPGGLGEKLFF. CDR3 DNA sequence: TGTGCCAGTAGTACCCCAGGGGGTTTAGGCGAAAAACTGTTTTTT.

This clone has just one count. The chain recombines TRBV6-5 with TRBJ1-4, with D possibly matching TRBD1 (5 bases). Germline V gene data show CDR1 as MNHEY and CDR2 as SVGAGI. V lost 4 bases, J lost 5 bases, and 11 bases lay in between. CDR3 length: 14 amino acids. The CDR3 spells CASSSRQSNEKLFF. The CDR3 DNA sequence: TGTGCCAGCAGTTCGAGACAGAGCAATGAAAAACTGTTTTTT.

V gene TRBV15 combines with J gene TRBJ1-5; D unclear. There are 14 residues in the CDR3. With 2 bases removed from V and 0 bases from J, the gap between germline ends came to 5 bases. Per germline, CDR1 LNHNV and CDR2 YYDKDF (reference sequence). As DNA, the CDR3 is TGTGCCACCAGCAGAACATCTAGCAATCAGCCCCAGCATTTT. Protein sequence: CATSRTSSNQPQHF.

This chain uses TRBV4-3 with TRBJ1-6; D perhaps matches TRBD1 (5 bases). V was shortened by 1 base and J by 10 bases, with 14 bases between the two germline ends. CDR1 and CDR2 (germline): LGHNA, YSLEER. This CDR3 has 15 residues. The CDR3 protein is CASSQAPSEGSPLHF. The CDR3 DNA follows: TGCGCCAGCAGCCAAGCGCCCTCGGAGGGGTCACCCCTCCACTTT.

About this clone: The same CDR3 can be traced to other DNA sequences in this sample. The chain is built from TRBV30 and TRBJ2-1; 10 bases agree with TRBD2. J was trimmed by 7 bases and V by 1 base; bases with no gene match: 7. CDR1 and CDR2 (germline): GTSNPN, SVGIG (reference sequence). CDR3 length equals 15 residues. The CDR3 sequence: CAWSGTGLARNEQFF. The CDR3 DNA is TGTGCCTGGAGTGGAACGGGACTAGCGCGGAATGAGCAGTTCTTC.

This chain uses TRBV6-1 with TRBJ1-5; 11 bases are shared with TRBD1. V dropped 8 bases and J dropped 4; count of bases not matched to a gene: 4. CDR1 and CDR2 from the germline V gene are MNHNS and SASEGT. The CDR3 has 14 amino acids. The CDR3 DNA sequence: TGTGCCAGCTGCCGGGACAGGGGGAATCAGCCCCAGCATTTT. Its protein product is CASCRDRGNQPQHF.

This clone has just a few counts. The rearrangement links TRBV6-6 to TRBJ2-5; TRBD1 might be the D (6 bases). The J call may be in error: the DNA end matches TRBJ2-7 better. CDR3 length: 14 residues. In germline, CDR1 is MNHNY, CDR2 SVGAGI (reference sequence). In DNA, the CDR3 is TGTGCCAGCAGTTACGGCGGACAGAGCTACGAGCAGTACTTC. Translation: CASSYGGQSYEQYF.

J is TRBJ1-6 and V is TRBV23-1; 7 bases map to TRBD1. TRBV23-1 is assigned to the ORF class and has an uncertain function. The CDR3 sequence is 16 residues long. The J segment lost 7 bases and the V segment lost 0 bases, leaving 6 bases of the junction unmatched. The chain's CDR3 is CASSQSGQAPNSPLHF. In DNA form, the CDR3 reads TGCGCCAGCAGTCAATCCGGACAGGCCCCCAATTCACCCCTCCACTTT.

V and J are TRBV10-3 and TRBJ1-2; TRBD1 is a possible D gene (5 bases). V dropped 3 bases and J dropped 7 bases, with 18 bases sitting between them. The germline V gene has CDR1 ENHRY and CDR2 SYGVKD. This CDR3 spans 15 amino acids. CDR3 sequence: CAISDLQSGSGGYTF. DNA for the CDR3: TGTGCCATCAGTGATTTACAATCAGGGTCGGGTGGCTACACCTTC.